This paragraph reports one T cell receptor (beta chain). Germline lookup yields CDR1 SGHNT and CDR2 YYREEE (reference sequence). With 2 bases removed from V and 6 bases from J, the gap between germline ends came to 12 bases. This CDR3 is built from 14 residues. The data originate from a study of T cell clones after liver transplantation. The method was immunoSEQ multiplex PCR; TCRdb's version includes in-frame clones alone and lacks a portion of them. The sample records tens of thousands of clones, 70% to 75% being singletons. This TCR derives from a human patient who received a liver transplant. A share of the T cells may be of graft donor origin. This material consisted of CD4+ T cells from blood, taken at the 22-month timepoint. This rearrangement joins TRBV5-4 to TRBJ2-1; D is ambiguous. The CDR3 spells CASSLLFPSNEQFF. CDR3 coding DNA: TGTGCCAGCAGCTTATTGTTCCCCTCCAATGAGCAGTTCTTC.